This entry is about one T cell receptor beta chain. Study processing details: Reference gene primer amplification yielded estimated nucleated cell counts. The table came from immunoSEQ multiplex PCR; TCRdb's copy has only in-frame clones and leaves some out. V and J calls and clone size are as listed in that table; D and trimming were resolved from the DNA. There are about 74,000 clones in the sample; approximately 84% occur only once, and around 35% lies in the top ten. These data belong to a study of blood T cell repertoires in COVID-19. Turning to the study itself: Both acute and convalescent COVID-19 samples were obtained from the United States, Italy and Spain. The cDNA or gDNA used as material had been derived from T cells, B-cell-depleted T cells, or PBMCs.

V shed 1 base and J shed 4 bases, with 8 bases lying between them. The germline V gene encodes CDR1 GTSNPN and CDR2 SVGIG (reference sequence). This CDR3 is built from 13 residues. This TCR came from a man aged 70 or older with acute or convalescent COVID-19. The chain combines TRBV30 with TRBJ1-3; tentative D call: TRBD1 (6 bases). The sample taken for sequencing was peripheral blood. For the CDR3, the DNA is TGTGCCTGGAGTGGAGGGACAGGAAACACCATATATTTT. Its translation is CAWSGGTGNTIYF.